The sample holds a few counts of the clone carrying this T cell receptor beta chain. Antigen: not known. The data were obtained in a study of T-cell reconstitution after alpha-beta-depleted transplantation in children. TCRbeta library preparation incorporated unique molecular identifiers. TCRdb reanalysed the PCR reads using MiXCR and keeps one entry per CDR3 protein. Of about 300,000 distinct CDR3 sequences in the sample, around 7.1% were seen once. This CDR3 contains 13 residues. Per the germline V gene, CDR1 is SGHTA and CDR2 is FQGTGA. J lost 4 bases, V lost 6 bases, and 2 bases had no gene match. Study conclusions and caveats: Some patients' high day-60 TCRbeta diversity was attributed to recipient cells surviving conditioning. T-cell counts and diversity were attributed mostly to newly produced T cells one year after transplant.

This sequence joins TRBV7-3 and TRBJ2-2; 7 bases are shared with TRBD1. This material consisted of peripheral blood, taken 360 days after TCRalphabeta/CD19-depleted stem cell transplant. The sequence derives from a female patient aged 2 to 10 who had a stem cell transplant for Fanconi anemia, so the T cells may come from the graft donor. The CDR3 DNA reads as TGTGCCAGCAGAACAGGGGTCACCGGGGAGCTGTTTTTT. This encodes CASRTGVTGELFF.